This T cell receptor beta chain was captured in a study of identical twins. Every one of the donors was a healthy Caucasian. TCRdb itself ran the 5' RACE reads through MiXCR, one entry per CDR3 protein. The table lists 1.5 million to 2 million distinct CDR3 sequences, under 35% of them singletons, with about 0.3% in the top ten. With V trimmed by 4 bases and J by 11 bases, 9 bases remained unmatched. Germline loops: CDR1 LGHDT, CDR2 YNNKEL (reference sequence). This CDR3 contains 14 residues. General study findings and limits: Beta clonotypes that were abundant in cord blood contained fewer insertions, a pattern absent from memory repertoires. A cross-sectional statistical analysis, not follow-up of the same donors, supported the conclusions.

About this clonotype itself: Its antigen is not known. A read error is possible here, since a much larger clone lies one base away.

Sequenced sample: cord blood. This receptor was identified in a newborn girl in good health. The J gene is TRBJ2-5, the V gene TRBV3-1; TRBD2 matches at 11 bases. CDR3 nucleotides: TGTGCCAGCAGCCGACTAGCGGGAAACAATGAGCAGTACTTC. The encoded protein is CASSRLAGNNEQYF.